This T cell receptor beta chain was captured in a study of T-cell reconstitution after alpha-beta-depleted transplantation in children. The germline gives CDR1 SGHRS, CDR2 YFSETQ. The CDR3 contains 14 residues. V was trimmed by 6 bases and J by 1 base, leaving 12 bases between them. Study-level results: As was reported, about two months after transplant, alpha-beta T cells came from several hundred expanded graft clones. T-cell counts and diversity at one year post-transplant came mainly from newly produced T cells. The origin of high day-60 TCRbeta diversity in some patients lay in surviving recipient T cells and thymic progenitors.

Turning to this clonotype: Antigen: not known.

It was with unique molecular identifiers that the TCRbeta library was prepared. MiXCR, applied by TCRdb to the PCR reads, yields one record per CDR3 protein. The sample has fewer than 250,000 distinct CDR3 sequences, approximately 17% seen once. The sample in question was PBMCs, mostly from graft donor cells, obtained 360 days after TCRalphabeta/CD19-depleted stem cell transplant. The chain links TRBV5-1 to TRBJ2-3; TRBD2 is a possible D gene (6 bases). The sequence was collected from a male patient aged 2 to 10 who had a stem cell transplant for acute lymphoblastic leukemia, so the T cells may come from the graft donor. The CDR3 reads CASMWRGGTDTQYF. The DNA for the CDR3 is TGCGCCAGCATGTGGCGGGGAGGCACAGATACGCAGTATTTT.